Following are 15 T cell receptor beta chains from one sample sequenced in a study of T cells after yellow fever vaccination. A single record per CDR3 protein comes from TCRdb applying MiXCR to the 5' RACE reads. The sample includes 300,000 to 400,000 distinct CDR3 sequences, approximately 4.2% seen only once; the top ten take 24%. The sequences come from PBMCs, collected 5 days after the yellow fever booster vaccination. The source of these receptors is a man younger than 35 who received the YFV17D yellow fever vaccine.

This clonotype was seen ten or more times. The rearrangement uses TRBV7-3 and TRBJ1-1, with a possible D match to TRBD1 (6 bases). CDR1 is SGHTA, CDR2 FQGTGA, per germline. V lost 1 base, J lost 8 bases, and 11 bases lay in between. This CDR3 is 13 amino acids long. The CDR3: CASSLKGGAEAFF. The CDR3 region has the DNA TGTGCCAGCAGCTTAAAGGGGGGCGCGGAAGCTTTCTTT.

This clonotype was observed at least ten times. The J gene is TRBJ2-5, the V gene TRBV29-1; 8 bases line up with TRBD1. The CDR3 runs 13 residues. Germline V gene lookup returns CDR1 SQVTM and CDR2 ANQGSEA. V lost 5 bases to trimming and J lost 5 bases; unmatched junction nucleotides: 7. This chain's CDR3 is CSVTRQGMETQYF. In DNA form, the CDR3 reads TGCAGCGTTACTCGACAGGGGATGGAGACCCAGTACTTC.

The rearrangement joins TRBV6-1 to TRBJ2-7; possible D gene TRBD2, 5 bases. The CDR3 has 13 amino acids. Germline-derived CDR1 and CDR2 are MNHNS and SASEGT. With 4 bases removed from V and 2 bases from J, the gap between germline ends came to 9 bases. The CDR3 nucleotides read TGTGCCAGCAGTGTCACGGAGGCCTACGAGCAGTACGTC. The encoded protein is CASSVTEAYEQYV.

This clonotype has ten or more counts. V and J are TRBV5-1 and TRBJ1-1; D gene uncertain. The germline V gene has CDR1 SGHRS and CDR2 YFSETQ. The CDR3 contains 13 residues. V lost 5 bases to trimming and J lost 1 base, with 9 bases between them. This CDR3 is CASSAVPNTEAFF. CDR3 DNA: TGCGCCAGCAGTGCGGTCCCGAACACTGAAGCTTTCTTT. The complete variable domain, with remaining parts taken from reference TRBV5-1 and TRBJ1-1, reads KAGVTQTPRYLIKTRGQQVTLSCSPISGHRSVSWYQQTPGQGLQFLFEYFSETQRNKGNFPGRFSGRQFSNSRSEMNVSTLELGDSALYLCASSAVPNTEAFFGQGTRLTVV.

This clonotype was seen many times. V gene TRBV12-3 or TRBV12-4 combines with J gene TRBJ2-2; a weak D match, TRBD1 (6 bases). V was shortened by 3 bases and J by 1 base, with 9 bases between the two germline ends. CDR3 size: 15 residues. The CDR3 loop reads CASSFAGVNTGELFF. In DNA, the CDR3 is TGTGCCAGCAGTTTCGCAGGGGTGAACACCGGGGAGCTGTTTTTT.

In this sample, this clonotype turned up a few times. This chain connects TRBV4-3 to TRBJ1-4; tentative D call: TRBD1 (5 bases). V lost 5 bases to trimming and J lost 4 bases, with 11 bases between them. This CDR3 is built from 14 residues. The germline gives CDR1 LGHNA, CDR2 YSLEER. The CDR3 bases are TGCGCCAGCAGCTCCGGGACGGGTAATGAAAAACTGTTTTTT. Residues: CASSSGTGNEKLFF.

In DNA, the CDR3 is TGTGCCAGCAGTGATCTCGGACTAGCGGGGGACAATGAGCAGTTCTTC. Translated, it gives CASSDLGLAGDNEQFF. This chain links TRBV2 with TRBJ2-1; 13 bases match TRBD2. CDR1 is SNHLY and CDR2 is FYNNEI in the germline V gene. The CDR3 spans 16 residues. Trimming removed 3 bases from V and 5 bases from J; junction bases left unmatched: 4.

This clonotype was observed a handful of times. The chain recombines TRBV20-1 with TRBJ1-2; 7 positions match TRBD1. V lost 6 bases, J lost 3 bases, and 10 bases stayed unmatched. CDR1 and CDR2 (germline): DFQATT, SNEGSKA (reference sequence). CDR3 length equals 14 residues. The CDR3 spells CSASVGDSYYGYTF. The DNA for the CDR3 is TGCAGTGCGTCAGTCGGGGACAGCTACTATGGCTACACCTTC.

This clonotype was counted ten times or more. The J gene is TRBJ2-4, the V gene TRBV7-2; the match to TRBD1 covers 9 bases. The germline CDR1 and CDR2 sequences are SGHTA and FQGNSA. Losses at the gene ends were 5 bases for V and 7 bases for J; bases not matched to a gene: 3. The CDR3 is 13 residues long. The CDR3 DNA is TGTGCCAGCAGCACCGGACAGGGGAACATTCAGTACTTC. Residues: CASSTGQGNIQYF.

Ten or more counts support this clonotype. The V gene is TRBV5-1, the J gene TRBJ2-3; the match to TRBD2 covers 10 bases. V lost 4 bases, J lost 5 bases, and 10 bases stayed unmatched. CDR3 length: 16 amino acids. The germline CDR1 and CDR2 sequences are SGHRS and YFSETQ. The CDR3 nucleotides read TGCGCCAGCAGCACGAGCGGGGGGGCACCGATAGATACGCAGTATTTT. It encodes CASSTSGGAPIDTQYF.

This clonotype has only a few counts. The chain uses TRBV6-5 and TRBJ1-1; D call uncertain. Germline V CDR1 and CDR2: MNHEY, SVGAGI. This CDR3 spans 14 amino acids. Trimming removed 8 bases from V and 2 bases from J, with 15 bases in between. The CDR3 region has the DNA TGTGCCAGCCAACGTGGCGACGGAAACACTGAAGCTTTCTTT. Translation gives CASQRGDGNTEAFF.

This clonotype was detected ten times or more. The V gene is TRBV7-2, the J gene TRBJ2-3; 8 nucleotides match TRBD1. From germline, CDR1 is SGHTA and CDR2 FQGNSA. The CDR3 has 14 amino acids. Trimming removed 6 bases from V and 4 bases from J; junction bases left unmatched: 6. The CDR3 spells CASRDRVEPDTQYF. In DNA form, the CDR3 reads TGTGCCAGCAGGGACAGGGTGGAGCCAGATACGCAGTATTTT.

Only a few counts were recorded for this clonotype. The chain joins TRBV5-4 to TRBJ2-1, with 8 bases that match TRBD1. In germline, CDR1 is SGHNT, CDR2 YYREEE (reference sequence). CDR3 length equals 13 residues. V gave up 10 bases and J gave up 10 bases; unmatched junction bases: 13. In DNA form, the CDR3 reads TGTGCCGCCGCAGGGGGCGCGAGTTGGGAGCAGTTCTTC. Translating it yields CAAAGGASWEQFF.

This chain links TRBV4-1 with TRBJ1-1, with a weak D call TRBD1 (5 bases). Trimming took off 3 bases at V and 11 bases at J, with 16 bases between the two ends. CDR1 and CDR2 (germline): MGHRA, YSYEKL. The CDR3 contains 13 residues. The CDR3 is CASSHGMGGGAFF. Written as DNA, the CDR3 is TGCGCCAGCAGCCATGGAATGGGGGGGGGTGCTTTCTTT.

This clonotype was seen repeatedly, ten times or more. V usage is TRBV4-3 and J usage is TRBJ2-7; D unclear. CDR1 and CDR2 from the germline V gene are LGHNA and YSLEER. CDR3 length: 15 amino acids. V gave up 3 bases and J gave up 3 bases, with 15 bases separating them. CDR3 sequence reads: CASSHQKTIDYEQYV. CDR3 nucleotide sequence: TGCGCCAGCAGCCACCAGAAGACAATAGACTACGAGCAGTACGTC.